The TCR beta chain described here comes from a study of spatial heterogeneity in lung cancer. On the study more broadly: There were 75 or so donors, all of them untreated patients with early-stage non-small cell lung cancer. Available follow-up PBMC samples were sequenced, at a median of approximately 24 months post-resection.

Indicated time point: blood at routine non-recurrence follow-up after resection. This clonotype occurred a few times. On each TCR cDNA molecule, a unique molecular identifier was present. MiXCR, run by TCRdb on the 5' RACE reads, gives a single entry per CDR3 protein. The sample carries 25,000 to 35,000 distinct CDR3 sequences, less than 6.5% recorded once. Per the germline V gene, CDR1 is MNHEY and CDR2 is SVGEGT. Trimming removed 0 bases from V and 3 bases from J; junction bases left unmatched: 2. The length of the CDR3 is 15 residues. The receptor comes from a female donor with early-stage non-small cell lung cancer. V and J are TRBV6-2 or TRBV6-3 and TRBJ2-1; 7 nucleotides align to TRBD2. Source: PBMCs, taken at follow-up. CDR3 amino acids: CASSYSGGIYNEQFF. As DNA, the CDR3 is TGTGCCAGCAGTTACTCCGGGGGGATCTACAATGAGCAGTTCTTC.